This T cell receptor (beta chain) was profiled in a study of shared clonotypes between healthy human individuals. This clone came up a few times. This CDR3 spans 13 amino acids. Deletions cut 0 bases from V and 12 bases from J, with 16 bases between. Germline V gene sequence: CDR1 SGHRS, CDR2 YFSETQ. Profiling relied on immunoSEQ multiplex PCR, and the TCRdb table lists in-frame clones only, not all of them. Here the sample spans approximately 2.4 million clones, 90% to 97% being singletons. Sample: naive CD4+ T cells sorted from blood. Specified subset: CD45RA+ positively selected. This chain links TRBV5-1 with TRBJ2-7; D might be TRBD1 or TRBD2, each matching 6 bases. The sequence came from a man aged 18 to 29 in good health. In nucleotides, the CDR3 is TGCGCCAGCAGCTTGGCGGGGGAGACAGGACCGTACTTC. It specifies CASSLAGETGPYF.